This T cell receptor beta chain derives from a study of shared clonotypes between healthy human individuals. Points from the study as a whole: Generation probability values for non-shared clonotypes were lower than those for clonotypes shared by all four donors.

V lost 3 bases, J lost 6 bases, and 11 bases lay in between. Germline V lookup: CDR1 SGHTA, CDR2 FQGNSA. The CDR3 has 14 residues. It was 200 to 250 ng DNA, about 30,000 T cell genomes, that sorted-subset replicate PCRs used. TCRdb's copy holds only in-frame clones and misses some; the assay was immunoSEQ multiplex PCR. The data contain 2.3 million or so clones, 93% of them singletons. Of note for this clone: Its antigen is not identified.

The TCR originated in a young man in good health. Some clones in this sample may be carry-over from other donors' samples. Sequenced input: naive CD4+ T cells from PBMCs. Regarding subset: CD45RA+ positively selected. The V call is TRBV7-2, the J call TRBJ1-4; D not resolved. Written as DNA, the CDR3 is TGTGCCAGCAGCTTGAGACATCTGTATGAAAAACTGTTTTTT. It yields the protein CASSLRHLYEKLFF.